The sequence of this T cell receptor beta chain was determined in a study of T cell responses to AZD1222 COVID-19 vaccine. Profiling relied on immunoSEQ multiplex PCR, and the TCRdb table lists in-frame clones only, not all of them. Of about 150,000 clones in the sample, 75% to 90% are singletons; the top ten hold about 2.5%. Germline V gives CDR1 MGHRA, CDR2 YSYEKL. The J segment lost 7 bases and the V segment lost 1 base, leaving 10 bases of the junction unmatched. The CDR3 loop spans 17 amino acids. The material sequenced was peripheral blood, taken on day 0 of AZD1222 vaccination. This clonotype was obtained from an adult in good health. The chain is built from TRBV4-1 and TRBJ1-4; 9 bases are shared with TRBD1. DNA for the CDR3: TGCGCCAGCAGCCAAGCATCCACAGGGGGCTACGGTGAAAAACTGTTTTTT. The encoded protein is CASSQASTGGYGEKLFF.